One T cell receptor beta chain is described in this entry. The antigen is undetermined. The data belong to a study of T-cell reconstitution after alpha-beta-depleted transplantation in children. General study results and limits: The study traced high day-60 TCRbeta diversity in some patients to surviving recipient T cells and thymic progenitors. A year had passed since transplant, and T-cell counts and diversity by then came mostly from newly produced T cells.

For TCRbeta, the library was prepared with unique molecular identifiers. TCRdb recomputed calls from the PCR reads with MiXCR, one row per CDR3 protein. The table lists a few hundred thousand distinct CDR3 sequences, 10% to 15% of them singletons. The CDR3 is 12 residues long. Trimming removed 5 bases from V and 5 bases from J, with 7 bases in between. Germline CDR1 and CDR2: LNHDA and SQIVND (reference sequence). Specimen: PBMCs, mostly from graft donor cells, collected 360 days after TCRalphabeta/CD19-depleted stem cell transplant. The chain couples TRBV19 to TRBJ1-5; no clear D. The receptor's source is a male patient aged 10 to 17 who had a stem cell transplant for acute myeloid leukemia, so the T cells may come from the graft donor. CDR3 in DNA: TGTGCCAGTAGTTCCGGGTATCAGCCCCAGCATTTT. It codes for CASSSGYQPQHF. Together with reference TRBV19 and TRBJ1-5, the CDR3 gives the full variable domain: DGGITQSPKYLFRKEGQNVTLSCEQNLNHDAMYWYRQDPGQGLRLIYYSQIVNDFQKGDIAEGYSVSREKKESFPLTVTSAQKNPTAFYLCASSSGYQPQHFGDGTRLSIL.